The source of this TCR beta chain is a study of CD8 T cells in Susac syndrome. RNA, at about 0.45 to 1 ug, was reverse transcribed with random hexamers. TCRdb passed the immunoSEQ multiplex PCR reads through MiXCR, listing each CDR3 protein once. The table includes under 200,000 distinct CDR3 sequences, roughly nine tenths detected once. Sequences were obtained from CD4+ T cells from PBMCs. This sequence originates from a human donor with Susac syndrome.

CDR3 amino acids: CAWRGATGKLFF. The CDR3, as DNA: TGTGCCTGGAGGGGGGCCACAGGCAAACTGTTTTTT. The V and J genes are TRBV30 and TRBJ1-4; a possible D gene is TRBD1 (6 bases). Germline assignment: CDR1 GTSNPN and CDR2 SVGIG (reference sequence). The CDR3 is 12 amino acids. Trimming left V 3 bases short and J 11 bases short, with 13 bases between.